The text below deals with one TCR beta chain. The sample comes from a study of blood T cell repertoires in COVID-19. Study information: Donors in the United States, Italy and Spain gave samples during acute or convalescent COVID-19. Sources were T cells, B-cell-depleted T cells, or PBMCs; the material itself was cDNA or gDNA.

CDR1 and CDR2 (germline): SGHNT, YENEEA. V gave up 0 bases and J gave up 6 bases, with 9 bases separating them. CDR3 length: 13 residues. Per the original methods: Amplification with reference gene primers provided the estimates of nucleated cell counts. The method was immunoSEQ multiplex PCR; TCRdb's version includes in-frame clones alone and lacks a portion of them. The DNA gave D and trimming, while V, J and clone size come from that table. The sample has some 220,000 clones, approximately 80% seen once. Sequenced: peripheral blood. The chain employs TRBV11-3 and TRBJ2-7; no clear D. The receptor's source is a human donor in a cohort sampled during active COVID-19. Written as DNA, the CDR3 is TGTGCCAGCAGCTTAGAAAGAGCTTCCGAGCAGTACTTC. Its translation is CASSLERASEQYF.